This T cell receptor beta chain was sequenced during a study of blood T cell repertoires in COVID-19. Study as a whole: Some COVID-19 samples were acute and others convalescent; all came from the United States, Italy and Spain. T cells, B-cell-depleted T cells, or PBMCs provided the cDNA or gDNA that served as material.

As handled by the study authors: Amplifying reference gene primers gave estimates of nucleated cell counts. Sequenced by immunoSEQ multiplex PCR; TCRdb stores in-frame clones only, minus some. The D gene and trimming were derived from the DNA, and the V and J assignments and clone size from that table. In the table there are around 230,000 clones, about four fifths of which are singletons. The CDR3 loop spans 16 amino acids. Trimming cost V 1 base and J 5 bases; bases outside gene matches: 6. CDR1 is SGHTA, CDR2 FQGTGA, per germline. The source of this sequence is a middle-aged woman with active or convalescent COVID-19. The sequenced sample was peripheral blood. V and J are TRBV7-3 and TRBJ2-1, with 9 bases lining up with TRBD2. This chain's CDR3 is CASSLIASGENNEQFF. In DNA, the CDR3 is TGTGCCAGCAGCTTAATAGCTAGCGGGGAGAACAATGAGCAGTTCTTC.